The clone carrying this T cell receptor (beta chain) was recorded many times. The data belong to a study of blood T cells in healthy people across ages. Study at large: Capture by template switching was about one barcoded beta molecule per two T cells.

Combining a sample-barcoded 5' primer with a J-beta primer mix, a second PCR ran for 7 to 11 cycles. TCRdb re-called the 5' RACE reads through MiXCR, storing one row per CDR3 protein. Of approximately 700,000 distinct CDR3 sequences listed, roughly 30% are singletons. With 0 bases clipped from V and 3 bases from J, the junction kept 1 base outside the gene matches. Looked up from germline, CDR1 is SGHTA and CDR2 is FQGNSA. The CDR3 runs 15 residues. This chain connects TRBV7-2 to TRBJ1-4, with 7 bases matching TRBD1. Sequenced: blood. The clonotype comes from a woman of 80 years or more in good health. The CDR3 DNA reads TGTGCCAGCAGCTTAGCCGGGACAGCTAATGAAAAACTGTTTTTT. This gives the protein CASSLAGTANEKLFF.